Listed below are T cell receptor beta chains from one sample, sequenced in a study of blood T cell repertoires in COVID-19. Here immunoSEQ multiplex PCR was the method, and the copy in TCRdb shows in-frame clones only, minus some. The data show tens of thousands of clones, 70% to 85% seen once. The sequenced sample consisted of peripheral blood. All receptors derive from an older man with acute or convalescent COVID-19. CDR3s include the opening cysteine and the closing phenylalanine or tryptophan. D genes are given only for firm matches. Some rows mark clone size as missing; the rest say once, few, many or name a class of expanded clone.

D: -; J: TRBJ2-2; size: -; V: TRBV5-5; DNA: TGTGCCAGCAGACAAAACACCGGGGAGCTGTTTTTT; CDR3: CASRQNTGELFF
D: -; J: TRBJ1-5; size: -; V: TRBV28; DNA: TGTGCCAGCACCCTTATGACTCAAGGGGTTCAGCCCCAGCATTTT; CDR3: CASTLMTQGVQPQHF
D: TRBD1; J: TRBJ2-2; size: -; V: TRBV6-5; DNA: TGTGCCAGCAGGGGACAGGGTGGGACCGGGGAGCTGTTTTTT; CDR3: CASRGQGGTGELFF
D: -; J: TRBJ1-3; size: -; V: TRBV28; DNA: TGTGCCAGCAGTATCTACGGGACACTAAACTCTGGAAACACCATATATTTT; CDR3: CASSIYGTLNSGNTIYF
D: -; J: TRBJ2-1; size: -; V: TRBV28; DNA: TGTGCCAGCAATCAGGGCTCCTACAATGAGCAGTTCTTC; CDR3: CASNQGSYNEQFF
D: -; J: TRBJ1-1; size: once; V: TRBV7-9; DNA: TGTGCCAGCAGCTTAACGGGGGGGAACACTGAAGCTTTCTTT; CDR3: CASSLTGGNTEAFF
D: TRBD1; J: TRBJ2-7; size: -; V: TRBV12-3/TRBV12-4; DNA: TGTGCCAGCAGCTGGGGGACAGTCTACGAGCAGTACTTC; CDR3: CASSWGTVYEQYF
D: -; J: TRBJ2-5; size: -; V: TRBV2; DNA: TGTGCCAGCAGGAAAGGGCTAGCGCCAGAGACCCAGTACTTC; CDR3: CASRKGLAPETQYF
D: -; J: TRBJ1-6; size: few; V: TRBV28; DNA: TGTGCCAGCAGTTTAACAGGGCCAGAGTCACCCCTCCACTTT; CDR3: CASSLTGPESPLHF
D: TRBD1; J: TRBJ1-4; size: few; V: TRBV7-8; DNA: TGTGCCAGCAGCTCAGGACAGGTTCGGGAAAAACTGTTTTTT; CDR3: CASSSGQVREKLFF
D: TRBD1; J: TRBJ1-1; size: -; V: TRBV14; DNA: TGTGCCAGCAGCCAAGATGATTGGACAGGGCTGGGCCCCACTGAAGCTTTCTTT; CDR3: CASSQDDWTGLGPTEAFF
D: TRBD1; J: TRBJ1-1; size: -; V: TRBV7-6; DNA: TGTGCCAGCAGCTCTGGGACAGGGGGCTTCGCTGAAGCTTTCTTT; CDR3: CASSSGTGGFAEAFF
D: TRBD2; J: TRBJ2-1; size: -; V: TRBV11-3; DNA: TGTGCCAGCAGCTTTACCGGGACTAGCGGGGAGCAGTTCTTC; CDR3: CASSFTGTSGEQFF